This TCR beta chain derives from a study of shared clonotypes between healthy human individuals. Measured with immunoSEQ multiplex PCR; TCRdb has only the in-frame clones, and not every one. Of hundreds of thousands of clones listed, 97% were seen once; the top ten hold about 0.06%. CDR3 length equals 15 residues. Per the germline V gene, CDR1 is SGHRS and CDR2 is YFSETQ. Germline trimming cut 1 base from V and 4 bases from J; bases unmatched to any gene: 1. The receptor was derived from a young woman in good health. V usage is TRBV5-1 and J usage is TRBJ2-2; 10 bases map to TRBD1. The sequencing input was naive CD4+ T cells sorted from blood. Subset in this sample: CD45RA+ positively selected. The CDR3 sequence: CASSLRDRGTGELFF. The CDR3 bases are TGCGCCAGCAGCTTGAGGGACAGGGGCACCGGGGAGCTGTTTTTT.